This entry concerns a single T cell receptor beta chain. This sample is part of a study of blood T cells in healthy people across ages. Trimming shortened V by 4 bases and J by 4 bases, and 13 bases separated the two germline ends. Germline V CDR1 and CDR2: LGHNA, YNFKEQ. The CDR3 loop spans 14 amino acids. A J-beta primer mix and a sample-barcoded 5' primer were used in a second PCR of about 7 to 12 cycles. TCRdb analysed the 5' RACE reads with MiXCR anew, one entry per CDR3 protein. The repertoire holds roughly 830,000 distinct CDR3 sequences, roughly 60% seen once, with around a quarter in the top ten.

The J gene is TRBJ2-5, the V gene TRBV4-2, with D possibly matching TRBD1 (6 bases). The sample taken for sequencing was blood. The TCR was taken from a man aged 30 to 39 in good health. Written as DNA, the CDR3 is TGTGCCAGCAGCCGACTGGGCAGGGGAGAGACCCAGTACTTC. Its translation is CASSRLGRGETQYF.